The 27 T cell receptor beta chains below all came from one sample that was sequenced in a study of glioma-infiltrating T cells. Using RNA template, CDR3s of TCR alpha and beta were amplified with iRepertoire arm-PCR. TCRdb processed the multiplex PCR reads anew with MiXCR; each CDR3 protein has one entry. The sample includes 150,000 to 200,000 distinct CDR3 sequences, roughly 45% of them seen just once. The sequenced sample was glioma tissue, nonneoplastic brain tissue, or PBMCs (not recorded which). These receptors all stem from a human donor with low-grade glioma or glioblastoma, undergoing nonglioma brain surgery, or in good health (not recorded which).

Notes on this clonotype: Just one base apart from a much larger clone, this may be a read error. V and J are TRBV10-3 and TRBJ1-2; TRBD1 matches 7 bases. J was trimmed by 10 bases and V by 6 bases; bases with no gene match: 11. Germline V CDR1 and CDR2: ENHRY, SYGVKD. CDR3 size: 13 residues. The CDR3, as DNA: TGTGCCATCAGCTTAGACAGGGTCCCTGACTACACCTTC. Its protein product is CAISLDRVPDYTF.

This clonotype has a handful of counts. The chain uses TRBV3-1 and TRBJ2-1; maybe TRBD2 (6 bases). With 4 bases removed from V and 2 bases from J, the gap between germline ends came to 12 bases. The germline CDR1 and CDR2 sequences are LGHDT and YNNKEL (reference sequence). The CDR3 sequence is 15 residues long. CDR3 coding DNA: TGTGCCAGCAGCCCCATTAGCGGAGCCTACAATGAGCAGTTCTTC. Translated: CASSPISGAYNEQFF.

The V and J genes are TRBV28 and TRBJ2-3; D gene uncertain. From germline, CDR1 is MDHEN and CDR2 SYDVKM. The V and J ends lost 3 bases and 13 bases respectively, with 14 bases between them. This CDR3 region has 12 residues. Here the CDR3 reads CASSFRTDTKYF. Here the CDR3 DNA reads TGTGCCAGCAGTTTCCGCACAGATACAAAGTATTTT.

The V and J genes are TRBV7-7 and TRBJ2-5, with D perhaps TRBD1 (6 bases). The CDR3 runs 15 residues. The germline V gene has CDR1 SSHAT and CDR2 FNYEAQ (reference sequence). V dropped 6 bases and J dropped 4 bases, with 18 bases sitting between them. Written as DNA, the CDR3 is TGTGCCAGCAGAACTTTACAGGGCAGGATAGAGACCCAGTACTTC. Protein product: CASRTLQGRIETQYF.

V and J are TRBV20-1 and TRBJ1-5; D might be TRBD1 (5 bases). The germline V gene has CDR1 DFQATT and CDR2 SNEGSKA (reference sequence). Trimming removed 8 bases from V and 3 bases from J, with 17 bases in between. This CDR3 contains 14 residues. The CDR3 DNA is TGCAGTTCCCCATCAGGGCAGGACAATCAGCCCCAGCATTTT. It codes for CSSPSGQDNQPQHF.

This clonotype was detected only a few times. The chain recombines TRBV29-1 with TRBJ2-1, with D possibly being TRBD1 (7 bases). The length of the CDR3 is 16 residues. From germline, CDR1 is SQVTM and CDR2 ANQGSEA. V was clipped by 6 bases and J by 7 bases, with 25 bases between them. The CDR3 spells CSVGSKQGRKVNEQFF. Here the CDR3 DNA reads TGCAGCGTGGGGAGCAAACAGGGGAGGAAGGTTAATGAGCAGTTCTTC.

This clonotype was seen many times. The rearrangement joins TRBV15 to TRBJ2-2; unclear D gene. The CDR3 has 13 residues. V lost 8 bases and J 1 base, leaving 8 bases between the germline ends. Germline lookup yields CDR1 LNHNV and CDR2 YYDKDF (reference sequence). The CDR3 DNA is TGTGCCACCTACGACGTGAACACCGGGGAGCTGTTTTTT. The encoded protein is CATYDVNTGELFF.

This clonotype has a count of ten or more. This sequence joins TRBV20-1 and TRBJ1-1; D is uncertain. Germline CDR1 is DFQATT and CDR2 is SNEGSKA (reference sequence). Deletions cut 3 bases from V and 6 bases from J, with 17 bases between. This CDR3 is built from 14 residues. This CDR3 is CSARGSMRAPEAFF. The CDR3 DNA reads TGCAGTGCTAGGGGATCGATGAGGGCCCCTGAAGCTTTCTTT.

Points on this clonotype: Its ends do not fully match the called genes, so a read error is possible. The chain employs TRBV6-1 and TRBJ1-2, with D maybe TRBD1 (5 bases). Germline values: CDR1 MNHNS, CDR2 SASEGT. The CDR3 has 16 residues. CDR3 protein: CASSESTGVKSYGYTF. The CDR3 nucleotides read TGTGCCAGCAGTGAAAGTACGGGGGTTAAAAGCTATGGGTACACCTTC.

In this sample, this clonotype turned up many times. This chain connects TRBV27 to TRBJ2-3; D might be TRBD2 (6 bases). The CDR3 totals 15 residues. V lost 2 bases to trimming and J lost 1 base, with 10 bases between them. CDR1 and CDR2 from the germline V gene are MNHEY and SMNVEV (reference sequence). CDR3 in DNA: TGTGCCAGCAGTTTAGGGGTAGCGGGCACAGATACGCAGTATTTT. Amino acids: CASSLGVAGTDTQYF.

With respect to this clonotype: A much larger clone lies one base from this, so it may be a read error. This rearrangement joins TRBV25-1 to TRBJ2-5; 7 bases line up with TRBD2. Germline V gene sequence: CDR1 MGHDK, CDR2 SYGVNS. CDR3 length: 15 amino acids. The CDR3 DNA sequence: TGTGCCAGCAGTGAATCAGTCTGGGGGAGGGAGACCAAGTACTTC. It yields the protein CASSESVWGRETKYF.

In this sample, this clonotype turned up many times. This chain joins TRBV7-9 and TRBJ1-6; D unresolved. Germline CDR1 reads SEHNR; CDR2 reads FQNEAQ (reference sequence). Trimming stripped 3 bases from V and 8 bases from J, with 8 bases between. The CDR3 is 13 amino acids. Here the CDR3 DNA reads TGTGCCAGCAGCTTTGACGGGGATTCACCCCTCCACTTT. Translated: CASSFDGDSPLHF.

With regard to this clonotype: A much more abundant neighbour one base away suggests this may be a read error. The CDR3 sequence: CTSSQVNTEAFF. The DNA of the CDR3 is TGTACCAGCAGCCAAGTAAACACTGAAGCTTTCTTT. The V and J genes are TRBV3-1 and TRBJ1-1; unclear D gene. The germline gives CDR1 LGHDT, CDR2 YNNKEL (reference sequence). The CDR3 is 12 residues long.

This clonotype has a handful of counts. The chain joins TRBV19 to TRBJ1-2; 7 bases agree with TRBD1. The germline V gene has CDR1 LNHDA and CDR2 SQIVND (reference sequence). J lost 2 bases, V lost 4 bases, and 4 bases had no gene match. This CDR3 has 14 amino acids. For the CDR3, the DNA is TGTGCCAGTAGTAATACAGGGGAAAACTATGGCTACACCTTC. It codes for CASSNTGENYGYTF.

With regard to this clonotype: Being one base from a much bigger clone, this may be a read error. The chain joins TRBV2 to TRBJ2-1; D call uncertain. The CDR3 consists of 13 residues. Germline values: CDR1 SNHLY, CDR2 FYNNEI. The V gene lost 7 bases and the J gene lost 4 bases, with 11 bases spanning the gap. The CDR3 is CASKQARYNEQFF. In nucleotides, the CDR3 is TGTGCCAGCAAGCAGGCTAGATACAATGAGCAGTTCTTC.

Details on this clonotype: A junction end diverges from the germline sequence, so it may reflect a read error. V usage is TRBV15 and J usage is TRBJ1-5; D uncertain. The CDR3 has 14 residues. The germline gives CDR1 LNHNV, CDR2 YYDKDF (reference sequence). CDR3 protein: CATSRDNKDQPQHF. CDR3 DNA sequence: TGTGCAACCAGCAGAGATAATAAGGATCAGCCCCAGCATTTT. The full variable domain, rest sourced from reference TRBV15 and TRBJ1-5, is DAMVIQNPRYQVTQFGKPVTLSCSQTLNHNVMYWYQQKSSQAPKLLFHYYDKDFNNEADTPDNFQSRRPNTSFCFLDIRSPGLGDTAMYLCATSRDNKDQPQHFGDGTRLSIL.

The chain uses TRBV10-3 and TRBJ2-1, with a tentative D call TRBD1 (6 bases). Trimming cost V 5 bases and J 0 bases, with 14 bases left between them. This CDR3 spans 16 amino acids. Germline assignment: CDR1 ENHRY and CDR2 SYGVKD. DNA for the CDR3: TGTGCCATCAGTCCCGGACAGATAAGCTCCTACAATGAGCAGTTCTTC. It specifies CAISPGQISSYNEQFF.

This clonotype was seen at least ten times. The gene calls are TRBV28 and TRBJ1-2; D remains unclear. Germline lookup yields CDR1 MDHEN and CDR2 SYDVKM. V was cut by 2 bases and J by 8 bases, with 6 bases left in between. The CDR3 extends over 11 amino acids. The CDR3 loop reads CASSLGGGYTF. CDR3 nucleotides: TGTGCCAGCAGTTTAGGTGGGGGCTACACCTTC.

This chain connects TRBV5-1 to TRBJ2-7; TRBD2 agrees at 9 bases. Germline-derived CDR1 and CDR2 are SGHRS and YFSETQ. There are 14 residues in the CDR3. With V trimmed by 4 bases and J by 5 bases, 7 bases remained unmatched. The CDR3 DNA sequence: TGCGCCAGCAGCCCGGTCGCTAGCGGGAACGAGCAGTACTTC. Its translation is CASSPVASGNEQYF. Variable domain in full (rest from reference TRBV5-1 and TRBJ2-7): KAGVTQTPRYLIKTRGQQVTLSCSPISGHRSVSWYQQTPGQGLQFLFEYFSETQRNKGNFPGRFSGRQFSNSRSEMNVSTLELGDSALYLCASSPVASGNEQYFGPGTRLTVT.

This chain links TRBV14 with TRBJ2-2, with D uncertain. CDR3 length: 16 residues. Between the trimmed V and J ends, which lost 6 bases and 5 bases, there was a span of 19 bases. Per germline, CDR1 SGHDN and CDR2 FVKESK. The chain's CDR3 is CASRLILGRGTGELFF. The CDR3 region has the DNA TGTGCCAGCAGACTAATCCTTGGACGAGGAACCGGGGAGCTGTTTTTT.

This clonotype was counted only a few times. This may come from a read error, since a much larger clone is one base off. This chain uses TRBV27 with TRBJ1-1; no clear D gene. The CDR3 extends over 12 amino acids. Trimming pared 9 bases from V and 1 base from J, leaving 9 bases between. CDR1 and CDR2 (germline): MNHEY, SMNVEV (reference sequence). The CDR3 coding sequence is TGTGCCAGAGCTGGAGCGAACACTGAAGCTTTCTTT. Amino acids: CARAGANTEAFF.

CDR3 region: CAISPGLAGGSDTQYF. The CDR3 DNA sequence: TGTGCCATCTCACCCGGCCTAGCGGGAGGGTCAGATACGCAGTATTTT. The chain uses TRBV27 and TRBJ2-3; 12 bases are a match to TRBD2. V dropped 10 bases and J dropped 4; count of bases not matched to a gene: 12. Germline V CDR1 and CDR2: MNHEY, SMNVEV (reference sequence). CDR3 length: 16 residues.

This clonotype was detected many times. The chain joins TRBV19 to TRBJ1-1; D might be TRBD1 (5 bases). CDR3 length equals 13 residues. Trimming cost V 4 bases and J 3 bases, with 9 bases left between them. In germline, CDR1 is LNHDA, CDR2 SQIVND (reference sequence). The CDR3 is CASSTTGDTEAFF. In nucleotides, the CDR3 is TGTGCCAGTAGTACAACAGGTGACACTGAAGCTTTCTTT.

A remark on this clonotype: A much more abundant neighbour one base away suggests this may be a read error. The chain combines TRBV20-1 with TRBJ2-7; 8 bases agree with TRBD2. Germline V gives CDR1 DFQATT, CDR2 SNEGSKA (reference sequence). The CDR3 loop spans 15 amino acids. Trimming removed 3 bases from V and 7 bases from J; junction bases left unmatched: 14. CDR3 amino acids: CSASLSPGLGHEQYF. CDR3 nucleotides: TGCAGTGCTAGCTTATCACCGGGACTAGGACATGAGCAGTACTTC.

The rearrangement uses TRBV3-1 and TRBJ2-1; D is perhaps TRBD1 (5 bases). Germline V gives CDR1 LGHDT, CDR2 YNNKEL (reference sequence). With 7 bases removed from V and 15 bases from J, the gap between germline ends came to 22 bases. The CDR3 is 13 residues long. CDR3: CASIHSLSLQVFF. DNA of the CDR3: TGTGCCAGCATCCACTCCCTAAGCCTACAGGTGTTCTTC.

On this clonotype itself: Possible read error: a much larger clone is one base away. This sequence joins TRBV4-1 and TRBJ2-1; D remains ambiguous. Germline V gene data show CDR1 as MGHRA and CDR2 as YSYEKL. The CDR3 loop spans 14 amino acids. Trimming took 1 base from V and 6 from J, leaving 10 bases between them. CDR3 amino acids: CASSQGWSGNEQFF. The CDR3 DNA sequence: TGCGCCAGCAGCCAAGGATGGTCCGGCAATGAGCAGTTCTTC.

There are many counts of this clonotype. The chain joins TRBV6-6 to TRBJ1-5; D not resolved. The V end was cut by 2 bases, the J end by 5 bases, with 7 bases between. CDR1 MNHNY and CDR2 SVGAGI come from the germline V gene (reference sequence). CDR3 length: 13 residues. CDR3 region: CASSYSVDQPQHF. The CDR3 bases are TGTGCCAGCAGTTACAGCGTGGATCAGCCCCAGCATTTT.